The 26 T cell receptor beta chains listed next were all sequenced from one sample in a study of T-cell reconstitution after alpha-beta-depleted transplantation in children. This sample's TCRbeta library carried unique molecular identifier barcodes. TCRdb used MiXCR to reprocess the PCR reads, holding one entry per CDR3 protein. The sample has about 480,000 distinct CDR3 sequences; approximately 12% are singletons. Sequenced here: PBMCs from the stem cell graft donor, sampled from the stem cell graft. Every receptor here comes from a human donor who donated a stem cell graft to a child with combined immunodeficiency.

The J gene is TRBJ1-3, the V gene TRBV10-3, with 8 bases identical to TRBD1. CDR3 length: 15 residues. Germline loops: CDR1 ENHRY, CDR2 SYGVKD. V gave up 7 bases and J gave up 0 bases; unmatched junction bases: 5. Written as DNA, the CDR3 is TGTGCCATCATTCCGGACAGGGCCTCTGGAAACACCATATATTTT. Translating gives CAIIPDRASGNTIYF.

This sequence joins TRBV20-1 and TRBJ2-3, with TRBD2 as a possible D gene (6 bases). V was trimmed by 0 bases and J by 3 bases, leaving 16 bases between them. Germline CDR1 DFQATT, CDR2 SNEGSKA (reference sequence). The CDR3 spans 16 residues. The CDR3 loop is CSARDPGGARTDTQYF. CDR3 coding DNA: TGCAGTGCTAGAGATCCTGGAGGGGCCCGGACAGATACGCAGTATTTT.

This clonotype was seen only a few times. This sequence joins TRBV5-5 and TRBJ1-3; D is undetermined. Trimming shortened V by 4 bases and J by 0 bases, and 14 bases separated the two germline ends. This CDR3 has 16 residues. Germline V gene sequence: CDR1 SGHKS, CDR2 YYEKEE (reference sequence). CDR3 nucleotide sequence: TGTGCCAGCAGCATCCTGACACTTTCCTCTGGAAACACCATATATTTT. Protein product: CASSILTLSSGNTIYF.

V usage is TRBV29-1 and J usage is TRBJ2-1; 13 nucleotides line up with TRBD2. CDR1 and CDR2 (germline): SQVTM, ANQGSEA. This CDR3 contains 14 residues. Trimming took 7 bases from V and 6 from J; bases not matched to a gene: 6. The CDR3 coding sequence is TGCAGCGCACCTGGGACTAGCGGGGCCAATGAGCAGTTCTTC. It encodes CSAPGTSGANEQFF.

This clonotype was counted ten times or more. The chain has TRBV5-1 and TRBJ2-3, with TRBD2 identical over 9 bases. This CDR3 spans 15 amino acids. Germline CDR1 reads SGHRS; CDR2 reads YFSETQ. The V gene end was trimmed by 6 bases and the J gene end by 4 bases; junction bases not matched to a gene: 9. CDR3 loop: CASTRAGGVPDTQYF. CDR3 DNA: TGCGCCAGCACAAGGGCGGGAGGGGTGCCAGATACGCAGTATTTT.

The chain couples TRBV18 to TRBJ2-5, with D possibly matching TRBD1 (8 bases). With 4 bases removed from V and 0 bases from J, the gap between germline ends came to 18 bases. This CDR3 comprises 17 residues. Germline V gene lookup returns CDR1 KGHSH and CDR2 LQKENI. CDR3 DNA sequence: TGTGCCAGCTCACAAAGACAGGGGAGGGGCTACCAAGAGACCCAGTACTTC. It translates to CASSQRQGRGYQETQYF. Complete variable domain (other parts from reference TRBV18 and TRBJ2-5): NAGVMQNPRHLVRRRGQEARLRCSPMKGHSHVYWYRQLPEEGLKFMVYLQKENIIDESGMPKERFSAEFPKEGPSILRIQQVVRGDSAAYFCASSQRQGRGYQETQYFGPGTRLLVL.

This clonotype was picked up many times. The CDR3 here is CASSLDGTMETQYF. In DNA, the CDR3 is TGCGCCAGCAGCTTGGACGGGACTATGGAGACCCAGTACTTC. The chain has TRBV5-1 and TRBJ2-5; TRBD2 agrees at 7 bases. CDR1 and CDR2 (germline): SGHRS, YFSETQ. Losses at the gene ends were 0 bases for V and 5 bases for J; bases not matched to a gene: 4. This CDR3 has 14 residues.

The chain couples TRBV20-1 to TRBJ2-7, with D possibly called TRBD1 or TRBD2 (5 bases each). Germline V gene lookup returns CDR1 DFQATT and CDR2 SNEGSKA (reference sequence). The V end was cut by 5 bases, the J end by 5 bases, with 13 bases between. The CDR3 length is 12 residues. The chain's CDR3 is CSAPGTLNEQYF. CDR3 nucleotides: TGCAGTGCTCCGGGGACCCTGAACGAGCAGTACTTC.

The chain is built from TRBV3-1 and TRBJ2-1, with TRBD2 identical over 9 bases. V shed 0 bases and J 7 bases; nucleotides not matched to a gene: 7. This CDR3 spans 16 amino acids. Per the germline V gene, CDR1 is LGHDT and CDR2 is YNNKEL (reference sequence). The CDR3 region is CASSQDYAGGSNEQFF. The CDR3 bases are TGTGCCAGCAGCCAAGATTACGCGGGGGGGTCGAATGAGCAGTTCTTC.

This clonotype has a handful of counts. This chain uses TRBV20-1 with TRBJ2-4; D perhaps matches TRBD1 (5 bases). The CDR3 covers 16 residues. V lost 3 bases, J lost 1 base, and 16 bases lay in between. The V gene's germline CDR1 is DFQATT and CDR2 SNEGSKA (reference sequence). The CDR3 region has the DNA TGCAGTGCTAGTTTGCAGGGAACGGCGGCCAAAAACATTCAGTACTTC. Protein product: CSASLQGTAAKNIQYF.

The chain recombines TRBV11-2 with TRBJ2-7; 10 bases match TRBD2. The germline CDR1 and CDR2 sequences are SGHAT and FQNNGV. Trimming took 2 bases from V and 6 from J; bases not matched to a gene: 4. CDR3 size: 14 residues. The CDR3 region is CASSLSGTSAEQYF. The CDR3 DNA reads TGTGCCAGCAGCTTATCTGGGACTAGCGCCGAGCAGTACTTC.

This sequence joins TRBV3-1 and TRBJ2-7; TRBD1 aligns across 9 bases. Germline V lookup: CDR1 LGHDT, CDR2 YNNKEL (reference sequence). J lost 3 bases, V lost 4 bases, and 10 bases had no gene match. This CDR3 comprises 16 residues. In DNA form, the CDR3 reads TGTGCCAGCAGCCCGCCAACCGGGACAGGGATCTACGAGCAGTACTTC. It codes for CASSPPTGTGIYEQYF.

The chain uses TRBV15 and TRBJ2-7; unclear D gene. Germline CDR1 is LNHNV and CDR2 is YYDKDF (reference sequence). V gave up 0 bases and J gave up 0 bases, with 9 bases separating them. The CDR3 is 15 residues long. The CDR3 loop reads CATSRDSNPSYEQYF. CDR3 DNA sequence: TGTGCCACCAGCAGAGATAGTAACCCCTCCTACGAGCAGTACTTC.

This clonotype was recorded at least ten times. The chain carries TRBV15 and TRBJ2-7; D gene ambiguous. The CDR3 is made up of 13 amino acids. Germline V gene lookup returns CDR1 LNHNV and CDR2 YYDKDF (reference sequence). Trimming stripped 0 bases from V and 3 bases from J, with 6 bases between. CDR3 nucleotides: TGTGCCACCAGCAGAGATATCAGCTACGAGCAGTACTTC. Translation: CATSRDISYEQYF.

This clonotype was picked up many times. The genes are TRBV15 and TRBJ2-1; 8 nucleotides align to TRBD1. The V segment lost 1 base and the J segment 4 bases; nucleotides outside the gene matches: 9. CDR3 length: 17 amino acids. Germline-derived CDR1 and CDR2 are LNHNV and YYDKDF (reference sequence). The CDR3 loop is CATSRGSRGPYYNEQFF. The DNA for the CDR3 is TGTGCCACCAGCAGAGGTTCCAGGGGGCCGTATTACAATGAGCAGTTCTTC.

The CDR3 sequence: CASSQGDGNYEQYF. CDR3 DNA sequence: TGCGCCAGCAGCCAAGGAGACGGGAACTACGAGCAGTACTTC. The J gene is TRBJ2-7, the V gene TRBV4-3; TRBD2 is a possible D gene (5 bases). The germline CDR1 and CDR2 sequences are LGHNA and YSLEER. The V and J ends lost 1 base and 3 bases respectively, with 10 bases between them. The CDR3 spans 14 residues.

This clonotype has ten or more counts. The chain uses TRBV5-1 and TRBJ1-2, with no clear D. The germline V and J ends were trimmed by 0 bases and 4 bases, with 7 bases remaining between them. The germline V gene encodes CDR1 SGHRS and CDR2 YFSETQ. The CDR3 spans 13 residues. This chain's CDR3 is CASSLAESYGYTF. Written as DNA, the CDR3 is TGCGCCAGCAGCTTGGCAGAGAGCTATGGCTACACCTTC.

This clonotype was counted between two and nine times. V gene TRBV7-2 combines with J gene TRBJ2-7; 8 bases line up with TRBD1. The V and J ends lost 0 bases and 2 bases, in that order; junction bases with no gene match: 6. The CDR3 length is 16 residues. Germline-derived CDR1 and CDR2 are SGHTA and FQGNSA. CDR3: CASSLAGTGKTYEQYF. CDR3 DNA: TGTGCCAGCAGCTTAGCGGGGACAGGCAAAACCTACGAGCAGTACTTC.

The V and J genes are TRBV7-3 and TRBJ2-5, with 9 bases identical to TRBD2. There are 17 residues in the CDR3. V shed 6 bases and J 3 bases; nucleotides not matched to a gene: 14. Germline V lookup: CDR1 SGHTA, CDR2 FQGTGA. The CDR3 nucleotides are TGTGCCAGCAGTTCTCCAATCCGACTAGCGGTAAAAGAGACCCAGTACTTC. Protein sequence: CASSSPIRLAVKETQYF. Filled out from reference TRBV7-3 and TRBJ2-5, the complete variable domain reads GAGVSQTPSNKVTEKGKYVELRCDPISGHTALYWYRQSLGQGPEFLIYFQGTGAADDSGLPNDRFFAVRPEGSVSTLKIQRTERGDSAVYLCASSSPIRLAVKETQYFGPGTRLLVL.

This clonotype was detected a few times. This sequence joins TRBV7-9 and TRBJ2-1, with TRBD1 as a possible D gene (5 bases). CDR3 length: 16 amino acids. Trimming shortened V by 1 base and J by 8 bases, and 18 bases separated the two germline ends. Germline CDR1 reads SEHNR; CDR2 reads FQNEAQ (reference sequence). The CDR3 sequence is CASSLGPLIREHEQFF. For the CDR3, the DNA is TGTGCCAGCAGCTTAGGCCCCCTTATCAGGGAACATGAGCAGTTCTTC.

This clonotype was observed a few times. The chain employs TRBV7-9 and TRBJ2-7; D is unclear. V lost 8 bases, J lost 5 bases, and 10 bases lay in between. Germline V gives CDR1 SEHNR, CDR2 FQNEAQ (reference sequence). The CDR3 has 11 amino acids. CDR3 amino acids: CASRLFNEQYF. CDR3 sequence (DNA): TGTGCCAGCCGACTCTTTAACGAGCAGTACTTC.

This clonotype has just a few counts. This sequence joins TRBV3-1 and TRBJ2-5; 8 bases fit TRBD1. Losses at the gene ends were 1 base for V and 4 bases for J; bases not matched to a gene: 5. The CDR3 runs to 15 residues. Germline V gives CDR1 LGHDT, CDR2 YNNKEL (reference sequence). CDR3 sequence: CASSQVLDRGETQYF. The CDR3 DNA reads TGTGCCAGCAGCCAAGTTTTAGACAGGGGAGAGACCCAGTACTTC.

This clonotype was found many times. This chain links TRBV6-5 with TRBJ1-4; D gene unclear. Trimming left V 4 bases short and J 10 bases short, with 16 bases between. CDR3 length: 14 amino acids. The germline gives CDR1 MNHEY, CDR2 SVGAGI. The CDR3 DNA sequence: TGTGCCAGCAGTTCCGGGTCCCCCGGAGGAAAACTGTTTTTT. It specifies CASSSGSPGGKLFF.

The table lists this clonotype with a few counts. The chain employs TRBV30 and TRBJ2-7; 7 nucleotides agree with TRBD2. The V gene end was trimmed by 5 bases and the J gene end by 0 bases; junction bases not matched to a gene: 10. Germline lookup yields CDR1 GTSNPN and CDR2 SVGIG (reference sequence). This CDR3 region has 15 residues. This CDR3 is CAWELGLEDSYEQYF. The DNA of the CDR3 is TGTGCCTGGGAGCTTGGACTAGAGGACTCCTACGAGCAGTACTTC.

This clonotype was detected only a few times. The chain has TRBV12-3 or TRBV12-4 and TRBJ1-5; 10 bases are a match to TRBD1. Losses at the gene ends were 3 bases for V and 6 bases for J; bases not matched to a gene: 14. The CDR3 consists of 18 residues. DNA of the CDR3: TGTGCCAGCAGTTTGAATTCCGGGACAGGGGTTATGGGTCAGCCCCAGCATTTT. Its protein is CASSLNSGTGVMGQPQHF.

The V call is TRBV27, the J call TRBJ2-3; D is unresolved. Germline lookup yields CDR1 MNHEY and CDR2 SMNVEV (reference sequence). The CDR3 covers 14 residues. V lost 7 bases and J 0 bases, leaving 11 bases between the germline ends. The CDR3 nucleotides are TGTGCCAGCATGGAAGGGCGTAGCACAGATACGCAGTATTTT. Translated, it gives CASMEGRSTDTQYF.